This T cell receptor beta chain was recovered during a study of T cells in Graves' hyperthyroidism and ophthalmopathy. Study-level findings and limits: Ophthalmopathy and stable hyperthyroidism were separated by a 13 V-J model.

TCR beta CDR3 region amplification was performed from RNA transcripts. The TCR CDR3 first-round RT-PCR relied on the HTBI primer set. TCRdb recomputed calls from the multiplex PCR reads with MiXCR, one row per CDR3 protein. The sample lists over 150,000 distinct CDR3 sequences, roughly a sixth seen once, with over 45% in the top ten. The germline gives CDR1 DFQATT, CDR2 SNEGSKA (reference sequence). The V segment lost 6 bases and the J segment 5 bases; nucleotides outside the gene matches: 9. The CDR3 has 14 residues. The table lists this clonotype with many counts. What it recognizes is unknown. For Graves' hyperthyroidism to be stable, ophthalmopathy could not progress within 18 months.

This TCR was recovered from a woman aged 45 to 65 with Graves' hyperthyroidism. This rearrangement joins TRBV20-1 to TRBJ2-1; TRBD2 matches at 8 bases. Sequences were obtained from blood. This CDR3 reads CSAKGTRTHNEQFF. CDR3 bases: TGCAGTGCCAAGGGGACTAGGACCCACAATGAGCAGTTCTTC.